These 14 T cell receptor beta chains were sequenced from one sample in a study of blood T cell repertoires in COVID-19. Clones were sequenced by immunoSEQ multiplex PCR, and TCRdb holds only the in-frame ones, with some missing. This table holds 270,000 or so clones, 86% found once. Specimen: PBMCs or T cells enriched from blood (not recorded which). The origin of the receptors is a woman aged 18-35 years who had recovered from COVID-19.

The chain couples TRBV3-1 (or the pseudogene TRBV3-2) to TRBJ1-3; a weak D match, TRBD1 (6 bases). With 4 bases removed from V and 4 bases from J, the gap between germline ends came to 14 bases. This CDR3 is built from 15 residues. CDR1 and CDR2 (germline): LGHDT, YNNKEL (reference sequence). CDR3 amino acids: CASSLLTGSGNTIYF. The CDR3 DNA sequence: TGTGCCAGCAGCCTCCTGACAGGTTCAGGAAACACCATATATTTT.

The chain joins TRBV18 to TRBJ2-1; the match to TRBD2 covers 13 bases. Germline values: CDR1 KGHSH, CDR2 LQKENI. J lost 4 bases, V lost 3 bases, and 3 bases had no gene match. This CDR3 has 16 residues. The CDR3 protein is CASSPGTSGTYNEQFF. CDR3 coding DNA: TGTGCCAGCTCACCGGGGACTAGCGGGACTTACAATGAGCAGTTCTTC.

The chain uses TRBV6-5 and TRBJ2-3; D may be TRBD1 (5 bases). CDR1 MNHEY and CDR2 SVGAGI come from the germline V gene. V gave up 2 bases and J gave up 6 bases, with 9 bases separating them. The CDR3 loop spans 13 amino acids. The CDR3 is CASSYDGADTQYF. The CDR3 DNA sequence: TGTGCCAGCAGTTACGATGGGGCGGATACGCAGTATTTT.

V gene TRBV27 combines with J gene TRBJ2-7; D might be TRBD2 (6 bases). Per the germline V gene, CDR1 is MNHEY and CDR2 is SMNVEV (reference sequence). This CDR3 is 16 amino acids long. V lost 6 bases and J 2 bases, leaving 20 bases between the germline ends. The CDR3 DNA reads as TGTGCCAGCAGGGGTGGGTTGGGGCGGGATACCTACGAGCAGTACTTC. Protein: CASRGGLGRDTYEQYF.

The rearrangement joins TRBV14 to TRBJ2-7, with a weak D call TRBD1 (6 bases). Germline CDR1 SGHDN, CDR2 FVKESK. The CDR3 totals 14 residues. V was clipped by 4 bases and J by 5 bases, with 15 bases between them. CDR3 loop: CASSRQQGYHEQYF. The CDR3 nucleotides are TGTGCCAGCAGCCGGCAACAGGGTTATCACGAGCAGTACTTC. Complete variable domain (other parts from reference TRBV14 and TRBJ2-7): EAGVTQFPSHSVIEKGQTVTLRCDPISGHDNLYWYRRVMGKEIKFLLHFVKESKQDESGMPNNRFLAERTGGTYSTLKVQPAELEDSGVYFCASSRQQGYHEQYFGPGTRLTVT.

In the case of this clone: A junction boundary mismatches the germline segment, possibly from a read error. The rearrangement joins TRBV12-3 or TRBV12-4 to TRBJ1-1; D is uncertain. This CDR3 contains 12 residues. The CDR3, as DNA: TGTGCCAGCAGGTTAGCCTCCCCGGAAGCTTTCTTT. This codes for CASRLASPEAFF.

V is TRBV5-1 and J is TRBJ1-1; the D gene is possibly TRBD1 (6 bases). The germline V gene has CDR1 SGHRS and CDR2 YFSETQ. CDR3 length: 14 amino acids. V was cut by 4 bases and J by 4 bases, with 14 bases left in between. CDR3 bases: TGCGCCAGCAGCCCACAGGGTGCGGCCACTGAAGCTTTCTTT. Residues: CASSPQGAATEAFF.

CDR3 in amino acids: CASSLGTGGNYEQYF. CDR3 sequence (DNA): TGTGCCAGCAGCTTAGGGACAGGGGGCAATTACGAGCAGTACTTC. This chain connects TRBV11-2 to TRBJ2-7; 11 nucleotides agree with TRBD1. Unmatched junction bases numbered 3, after V lost 1 base and J lost 4 bases. The CDR3 extends over 15 amino acids. Germline assignment: CDR1 SGHAT and CDR2 FQNNGV.

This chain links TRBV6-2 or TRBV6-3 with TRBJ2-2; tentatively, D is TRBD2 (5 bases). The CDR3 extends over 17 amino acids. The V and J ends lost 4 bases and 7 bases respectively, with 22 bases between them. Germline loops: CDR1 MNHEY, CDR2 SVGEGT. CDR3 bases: TGTGCCAGCAGTTTTGAACTAGGGAGCTGGCTTGGCGGGGAGCTGTTTTTT. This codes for CASSFELGSWLGGELFF.

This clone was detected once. The CDR3 coding sequence is TGTGCCAGCAGCTGGGCTAGCGAATACAATGAGCAGTTCTTC. Its protein product is CASSWASEYNEQFF. The chain carries TRBV7-9 and TRBJ2-1; possibly TRBD2 for D (6 bases). The CDR3 is 14 residues long. Trimming took 4 bases from V and 4 from J, leaving 11 bases between them. Germline CDR1 is SEHNR and CDR2 is FQNEAQ (reference sequence).

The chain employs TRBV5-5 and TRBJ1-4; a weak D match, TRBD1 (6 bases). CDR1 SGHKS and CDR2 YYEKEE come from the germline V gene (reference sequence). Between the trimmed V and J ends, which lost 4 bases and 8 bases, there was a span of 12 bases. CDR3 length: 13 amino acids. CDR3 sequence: CASSVQGSEKLFF. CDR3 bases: TGTGCCAGCAGCGTACAGGGAAGCGAAAAACTGTTTTTT.

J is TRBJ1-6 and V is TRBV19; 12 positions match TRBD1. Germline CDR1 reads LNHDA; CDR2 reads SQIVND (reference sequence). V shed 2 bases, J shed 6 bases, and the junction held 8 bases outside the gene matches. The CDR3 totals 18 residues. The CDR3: CASSIHLGQGASNSPLHF. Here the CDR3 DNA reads TGTGCCAGTAGTATACACCTGGGACAGGGGGCGTCTAATTCACCCCTCCACTTT. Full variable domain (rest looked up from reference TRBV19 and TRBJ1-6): DGGITQSPKYLFRKEGQNVTLSCEQNLNHDAMYWYRQDPGQGLRLIYYSQIVNDFQKGDIAEGYSVSREKKESFPLTVTSAQKNPTAFYLCASSIHLGQGASNSPLHFGNGTRLTVT.

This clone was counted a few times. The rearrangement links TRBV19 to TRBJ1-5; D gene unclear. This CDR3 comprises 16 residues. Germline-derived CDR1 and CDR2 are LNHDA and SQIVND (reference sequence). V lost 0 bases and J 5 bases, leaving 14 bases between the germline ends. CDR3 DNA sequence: TGTGCCAGTAGTATAGATCCGGGGAGGAGTGATCAGCCCCAGCATTTT. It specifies CASSIDPGRSDQPQHF.

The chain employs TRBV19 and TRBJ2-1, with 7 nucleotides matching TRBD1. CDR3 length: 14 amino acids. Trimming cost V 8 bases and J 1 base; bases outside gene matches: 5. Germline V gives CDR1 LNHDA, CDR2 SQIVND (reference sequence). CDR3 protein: CASSNRGSYNEQFF. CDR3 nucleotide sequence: TGTGCCAGTTCGAACAGGGGTTCCTACAATGAGCAGTTCTTC.